This is a list of T cell receptor beta chains from one sample in a study of early T cells in non-severe SARS-CoV-2 infection. TCRdb independently ran MiXCR on the 5' RACE reads; one entry per CDR3 protein. The data hold some 40,000 distinct CDR3 sequences, with around 6.3% observed a single time. The sequencing here drew on whole blood, taken at baseline. All receptors come from an adult who was a healthcare worker with PCR-confirmed SARS-CoV-2 infection or an uninfected control (not recorded which). Both conserved end residues are part of each CDR3. D genes are given only for firm matches. Expanded clones get a size class; other rows say once, few or many, or leave the size out.

cdr3_nt | cdr3_aa | d_call | j_call | v_call | clone_size
TGTGCCAGCAGTAATCTAGACGCAGATACGCAGTATTTT | CASSNLDADTQYF | - | TRBJ2-3 | TRBV2 | many
TGTGCCAGTAGTCGAGGACAGGGCCCTTGGGAGCAGTACTTC | CASSRGQGPWEQYF | TRBD1 | TRBJ2-7 | TRBV19 | few
TGTGCCAGCAGTGAAGGGATAGGATACGAGCAGTACTTC | CASSEGIGYEQYF | - | TRBJ2-7 | TRBV6-1 | many
TGCGCCAGCAGCCAAGTCTTGGCGAACACTGAAGCTTTCTTT | CASSQVLANTEAFF | - | TRBJ1-1 | TRBV4-3 | many
TGTGCCAGCAGCTTAAAATTCCGGGGCACCGGGGAGCTGTTTTTT | CASSLKFRGTGELFF | - | TRBJ2-2 | TRBV7-2 | few
TGTGCCAGCAGTTTATTGGGCGGAGAAGAGACCCAGTACTTC | CASSLLGGEETQYF | - | TRBJ2-5 | TRBV27 | -
TGTGCCACCGCGACCTACGAACACACAGATACGCAGTATTTT | CATATYEHTDTQYF | - | TRBJ2-3 | TRBV6-2/TRBV6-3 | -
TGTGCCAGCAGTTTAGGAGGGGCTAATGAAAAACTGTTTTTT | CASSLGGANEKLFF | - | TRBJ1-4 | TRBV28 | -
TGTGCCAGCAGCTCAGCGGGGACAGAGAGGAACACCATATATTTT | CASSSAGTERNTIYF | TRBD1 | TRBJ1-3 | TRBV7-2 | -
TGCAGTGCTACGATAGGGGGCGCCTCGGGGTCACCCCTCCACTTT | CSATIGGASGSPLHF | TRBD1 | TRBJ1-6 | TRBV20-1 | few
TGTGCCAGCTCACCTCCGGGAAGGAACACTGAAGCTTTCTTT | CASSPPGRNTEAFF | - | TRBJ1-1 | TRBV18 | many
TGTGCCAGCAGTTCCTCCGTCGGGACAGGGGTTTTCTACAATGAGCAGTTCTTC | CASSSSVGTGVFYNEQFF | TRBD1 | TRBJ2-1 | TRBV25-1 | -
TGTGCCACCAGAAGGGGCCCAGGGGAGACCCAGTACTTC | CATRRGPGETQYF | - | TRBJ2-5 | TRBV24-1 | many
TGTGCCAGCAGCTTGTGGTCAGCACCCCGAGACAATGAGCAGTTCTTC | CASSLWSAPRDNEQFF | - | TRBJ2-1 | TRBV5-5 | -
TGCAGTGCTAACCCCCTCCAAGGGGTAGGGGATACACAGTATTTT | CSANPLQGVGDTQYF | - | TRBJ2-3 | TRBV20-1 | -
TGCAGTGCCGACCAATTCGGGGCGGGGTCAGATACGCAGTATTTT | CSADQFGAGSDTQYF | - | TRBJ2-3 | TRBV20-1 | -
TGTGCCAGCACTGCGACCCTACCTCTTGAGCAGTTCTTC | CASTATLPLEQFF | - | TRBJ2-1 | TRBV6-1 | many
TGTGCCAGCCGGCGGGGGGCTTCAAAAACCGGGGAGCTGTTTTTT | CASRRGASKTGELFF | TRBD2 | TRBJ2-2 | TRBV9 | many
TGTGCCACCAGAGAGGGTTACGATCAGCCCCAGCATTTT | CATREGYDQPQHF | - | TRBJ1-5 | TRBV7-2 | many
TGCGCCAGCAGCTTAACGACTAGCGGGGGAATCGGGGTTCGTAATGAGCAGTTCTTC | CASSLTTSGGIGVRNEQFF | TRBD2 | TRBJ2-1 | TRBV5-1 | few
TGTGCCAGCAGCTTAGGCCTAGCGGGGGGTATCGACGAGCAGTACTTC | CASSLGLAGGIDEQYF | TRBD2 | TRBJ2-7 | TRBV7-2 | many
TGTGCCAGCAGCCAAGACAGCGCCAAAAACTATGGCTACACCTTC | CASSQDSAKNYGYTF | - | TRBJ1-2 | TRBV4-2 | medium-sized
TGCAGCGTACGGGACAGGGAAGGAGGTAGGGGCTACACCTTC | CSVRDREGGRGYTF | TRBD1 | TRBJ1-2 | TRBV29-1 | many
TGTGCCAGCGGACTGAGGACGACAGGGCCTAACTATGGCTACACCTTC | CASGLRTTGPNYGYTF | TRBD1 | TRBJ1-2 | TRBV6-5 | -
TGTGCCAGCAGCCTAGCGGGGGGACTATATGAGCAGTTCTTC | CASSLAGGLYEQFF | TRBD2 | TRBJ2-1 | TRBV9 | medium-sized
TGTGCCAGCTCACCAGAAATCACCGGGGAGCTGTTTTTT | CASSPEITGELFF | - | TRBJ2-2 | TRBV18 | -
TGTGCCAGCAGTTCCGCGTCCGCCACCTATGGCTACACCTTC | CASSSASATYGYTF | - | TRBJ1-2 | TRBV6-2/TRBV6-3 | many
TGTGCCAGCAGGTCGCGGGGGGACACAGATACGCAGTATTTT | CASRSRGDTDTQYF | TRBD2 | TRBJ2-3 | TRBV6-6 | -
TGTGCCAGCAGCCCCCGGATCTACAATGAGCAGTTCTTC | CASSPRIYNEQFF | - | TRBJ2-1 | TRBV7-8 | many
TGTGCCAGCAGTTTACGTACCGGGGAGCTGTTTTTT | CASSLRTGELFF | - | TRBJ2-2 | TRBV6-6 | many
TGTGCCAGCAGTTCCCAAGGGAATTCACCCCTCCACTTT | CASSSQGNSPLHF | - | TRBJ1-6 | TRBV12-3/TRBV12-4 | many
TGTGCCAGCAGTTTAGGATCCAGCCCGATAGTCGACATTCAGTACTTC | CASSLGSSPIVDIQYF | - | TRBJ2-4 | TRBV12-3/TRBV12-4 | many
TGTGCCAGCGAAGATGGGGCCAACGTCCTGACTTTC | CASEDGANVLTF | - | TRBJ2-6 | TRBV3-1 | many
TGCGCCAGCAGTCAAGAACTGGGTAGCACAGATACGCAGTATTTT | CASSQELGSTDTQYF | - | TRBJ2-3 | TRBV4-1 | few
TGTGCCAGCAGCTTAATCGGAGAGACCCAGTACTTC | CASSLIGETQYF | - | TRBJ2-5 | TRBV7-3 | -
TGCAGCGTTGAAGCAGCGAACACTGAAGCTTTCTTT | CSVEAANTEAFF | - | TRBJ1-1 | TRBV29-1 | few
TGTGCCAGCAGCCCCGCTCAGGGGGAGACCCAGTACTTC | CASSPAQGETQYF | - | TRBJ2-5 | TRBV5-6 | -
TGTGCCAGCAGCTTGGTGGACGTATCCTACGAGCAGTACTTC | CASSLVDVSYEQYF | - | TRBJ2-7 | TRBV5-5 | many
TGTGCCAGCAGTATCCCCGGGACAGCGGGCAAAAACACCATATATTTT | CASSIPGTAGKNTIYF | TRBD1 | TRBJ1-3 | TRBV6-1 | few
TGTGCCATCAGTGAACAGTTCTCCATTCAAGACGGACTAGCTATAAATGAGCAGTTCTTC | CAISEQFSIQDGLAINEQFF | TRBD2 | TRBJ2-1 | TRBV10-3 | -
TGCGCCAGCAGCCAAGGCGGGGCTGGCAATGAGCAGTTCTTC | CASSQGGAGNEQFF | - | TRBJ2-1 | TRBV4-3 | many
TGTGCCAGCAGCGGCGGTAGCGGGAGCCCAGATACGCAGTATTTT | CASSGGSGSPDTQYF | TRBD2 | TRBJ2-3 | TRBV6-2/TRBV6-3 | -
TGTGCCAGCAGCTTAGTAGGGGCTCAAGAGACCCAGTACTTC | CASSLVGAQETQYF | - | TRBJ2-5 | TRBV7-9 | few
TGTGCCAGCAGCTTAGCTTCAGTACAAGAGACCCAGTACTTC | CASSLASVQETQYF | - | TRBJ2-5 | TRBV7-2 | -
TGTGCCAGCGGGAGGGGGCCCACCTACGAGCAGTACTTC | CASGRGPTYEQYF | - | TRBJ2-7 | TRBV27 | medium-sized